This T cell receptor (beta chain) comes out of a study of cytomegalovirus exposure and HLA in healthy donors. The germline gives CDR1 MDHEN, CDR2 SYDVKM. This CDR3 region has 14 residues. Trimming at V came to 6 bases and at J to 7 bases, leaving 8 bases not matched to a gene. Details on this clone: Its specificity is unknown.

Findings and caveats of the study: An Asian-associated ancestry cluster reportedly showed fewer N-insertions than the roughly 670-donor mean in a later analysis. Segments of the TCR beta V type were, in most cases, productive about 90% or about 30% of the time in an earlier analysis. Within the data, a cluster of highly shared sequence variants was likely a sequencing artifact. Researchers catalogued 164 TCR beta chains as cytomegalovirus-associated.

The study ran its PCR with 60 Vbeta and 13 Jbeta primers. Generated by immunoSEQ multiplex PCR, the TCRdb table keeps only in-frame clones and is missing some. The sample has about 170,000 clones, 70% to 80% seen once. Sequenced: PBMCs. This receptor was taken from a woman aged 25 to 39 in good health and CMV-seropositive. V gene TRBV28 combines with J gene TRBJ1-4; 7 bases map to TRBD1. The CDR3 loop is CASRTGAVTEKLFF. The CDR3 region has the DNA TGTGCCAGCAGAACAGGGGCAGTGACTGAAAAACTGTTTTTT.